A selection of T cell receptor beta chains follows, all from one sample in a study of T cell repertoires in cytomegalovirus infection. Their recognized antigens are unknown. TCRdb ran MiXCR on the reads and lists one entry per CDR3 protein. The table lists roughly 990,000 distinct CDR3 sequences, approximately 33% of them singletons. This specimen was cultured CD8+ T cells from PBMCs, taken from culture after CMV antigen stimulation. These receptors all stem from a human donor in good health (CMV status not recorded). Some clones in this sample may be carry-over from other donors' samples. The CDR3 runs from the conserved cysteine through the conserved F or W. D genes are given only for firm matches. The size entry is marked missing in some rows and otherwise reads once, few, many or a size class.

clone size: NA
D gene: NA
J gene: TRBJ2-5
V gene: TRBV6-5
CDR3 DNA: TGTGCCAGCAGGGCCAGGGGGGGCTTAGAGACCCAGTACTTC
CDR3 protein: CASRARGGLETQYF

clone size: NA
D gene: NA
J gene: TRBJ1-2
V gene: TRBV6-1
CDR3 DNA: TGTGCCAGCAGTGAACCCCAGACGCCTCGGTCCGGCTACACCTTC
CDR3 protein: CASSEPQTPRSGYTF

clone size: NA
D gene: NA
J gene: TRBJ2-3
V gene: TRBV5-4
CDR3 DNA: TGTGCCAGCAGCTTAAAACGGGAGATTGGGACAGATACGCAGTATTTT
CDR3 protein: CASSLKREIGTDTQYF

clone size: few
D gene: NA
J gene: TRBJ2-1
V gene: TRBV13
CDR3 DNA: TGTGCCAGCAGCTTAGATCCTGGGACCAATGAGCAGTTCTTC
CDR3 protein: CASSLDPGTNEQFF

clone size: NA
D gene: TRBD2
J gene: TRBJ2-7
V gene: TRBV7-9
CDR3 DNA: TGTGCCATCCCCGTCGAGAGCGGGGAACAGCAGTACTTC
CDR3 protein: CAIPVESGEQQYF

clone size: few
D gene: NA
J gene: TRBJ2-1
V gene: TRBV5-1
CDR3 DNA: TGCGCCAGCAGCTTTGGGGGGGCTGGCCGCGAGCAGTTCTTC
CDR3 protein: CASSFGGAGREQFF

clone size: NA
D gene: TRBD1
J gene: TRBJ2-6
V gene: TRBV7-6
CDR3 DNA: TGTGCCAGCAGCGAGGGGACAGTGAGCTCTGGGGCCAACGTCCTGACTTTC
CDR3 protein: CASSEGTVSSGANVLTF

clone size: few
D gene: NA
J gene: TRBJ1-2
V gene: TRBV29-1
CDR3 DNA: TGCAGCGTTGACAGCTTCCTGGGTGGCTACACCTTC
CDR3 protein: CSVDSFLGGYTF

clone size: many
D gene: TRBD2
J gene: TRBJ2-1
V gene: TRBV7-9
CDR3 DNA: TGTGCCAGCAGCCCCGCGGGGGGGAATGAGCAGTTCTTC
CDR3 protein: CASSPAGGNEQFF

clone size: few
D gene: NA
J gene: TRBJ1-1
V gene: TRBV6-1
CDR3 DNA: TGTGCCACCCTTGAAGCTTTCTTT
CDR3 protein: CATLEAFF

clone size: NA
D gene: NA
J gene: TRBJ2-5
V gene: TRBV10-2
CDR3 DNA: TGCGCCAGCAGTGACCCCAGTAGTGCATCAGGTCCGGAGACCCAGTACTTC
CDR3 protein: CASSDPSSASGPETQYF

clone size: few
D gene: NA
J gene: TRBJ1-5
V gene: TRBV19
CDR3 DNA: TGTGCCAGTATCCAGGGAGGGGACGGCAATCAGCCCCAGCATTTT
CDR3 protein: CASIQGGDGNQPQHF

clone size: few
D gene: TRBD1
J gene: TRBJ1-1
V gene: TRBV12-3/TRBV12-4
CDR3 DNA: TGTGCCAGCAGTTTAGTTACAAGCGACAGGGGGGGGGAGAACACTGAAGCTTTCTTT
CDR3 protein: CASSLVTSDRGGENTEAFF

clone size: NA
D gene: NA
J gene: TRBJ2-1
V gene: TRBV5-8
CDR3 DNA: TGTGCCAGCAGCATAGAGGACAGACTGACCCCATACTCCTACAATGAGCAGTTCTTC
CDR3 protein: CASSIEDRLTPYSYNEQFF

clone size: few
D gene: NA
J gene: TRBJ1-1
V gene: TRBV5-5
CDR3 DNA: TGTGCCAGCAGCCCCTTCGACAGGATGAACACTGAAGCTTTCTTT
CDR3 protein: CASSPFDRMNTEAFF

clone size: NA
D gene: TRBD2
J gene: TRBJ2-3
V gene: TRBV7-8
CDR3 DNA: TGTGCCAGCAGTCTTACGGGTAGCGGGGGGTTAGATACGCAGTATTTT
CDR3 protein: CASSLTGSGGLDTQYF

clone size: NA
D gene: NA
J gene: TRBJ1-2
V gene: TRBV7-9
CDR3 DNA: TGTGCCAGCAGCGTCGGGGTGAATGGCTACACCTTC
CDR3 protein: CASSVGVNGYTF

clone size: few
D gene: NA
J gene: TRBJ1-1
V gene: TRBV29-1
CDR3 DNA: TGCAGCGTTGATTTTGGGGTCAGAGGGGGGGCTTTCTTT
CDR3 protein: CSVDFGVRGGAFF

clone size: NA
D gene: TRBD1
J gene: TRBJ2-5
V gene: TRBV2
CDR3 DNA: TGTGCCAGCAGCCCAACAGGGGGCCACCAAGAGACCCAGTACTTC
CDR3 protein: CASSPTGGHQETQYF

clone size: NA
D gene: NA
J gene: TRBJ1-2
V gene: TRBV9
CDR3 DNA: TGTGCCAGCTCCGGCTCCGGGACCCCATATGGCTACACCTTC
CDR3 protein: CASSGSGTPYGYTF

clone size: NA
D gene: NA
J gene: TRBJ2-3
V gene: TRBV11-1
CDR3 DNA: TGTGCCAGCAGCTTAAGAAGACTCTCTAGCACAGATACGCAGTATTTT
CDR3 protein: CASSLRRLSSTDTQYF

clone size: NA
D gene: NA
J gene: TRBJ1-5
V gene: TRBV27
CDR3 DNA: TGTGCCAGCAGTTTAGGTCTAGCTGGAAATCAGCCCCAGCATTTT
CDR3 protein: CASSLGLAGNQPQHF

clone size: NA
D gene: TRBD1
J gene: TRBJ2-7
V gene: TRBV3-1
CDR3 DNA: TGTGCCAGCAGCCCTACAGGGGTTCGCTCCTACGAGCAGTACTTC
CDR3 protein: CASSPTGVRSYEQYF

clone size: NA
D gene: NA
J gene: TRBJ2-1
V gene: TRBV12-3/TRBV12-4
CDR3 DNA: TGTGCCAGCCAATTCGCACAGACCTACAATGAGCAGTTCTTC
CDR3 protein: CASQFAQTYNEQFF

clone size: NA
D gene: TRBD1
J gene: TRBJ1-4
V gene: TRBV6-1
CDR3 DNA: TGTGCCAGCAGTCGGCCCCGAGGACAGGGGACCTCGGCAACTAATGAAAAACTGTTTTTT
CDR3 protein: CASSRPRGQGTSATNEKLFF

clone size: many
D gene: NA
J gene: TRBJ1-5
V gene: TRBV18
CDR3 DNA: TGTGCCAGCTCACCGTCGACAGGTGGGCAAAATCAGCCCCAGCATTTT
CDR3 protein: CASSPSTGGQNQPQHF

clone size: few
D gene: NA
J gene: TRBJ1-2
V gene: TRBV6-5
CDR3 DNA: TGTGCCAGCAGTCCGCACCGGGACGGAGGATTTGGCTACACCTTC
CDR3 protein: CASSPHRDGGFGYTF

clone size: NA
D gene: TRBD1
J gene: TRBJ1-4
V gene: TRBV7-9
CDR3 DNA: TGTGCCAGCACCTCCTGGGACAGGAATGAAAAACTGTTTTTT
CDR3 protein: CASTSWDRNEKLFF

clone size: few
D gene: TRBD2
J gene: TRBJ2-5
V gene: TRBV19
CDR3 DNA: TGTGCCAGTAGTATCGGGGGGGGAGAGACCCAGTACTTC
CDR3 protein: CASSIGGGETQYF

clone size: few
D gene: NA
J gene: TRBJ2-5
V gene: TRBV7-9
CDR3 DNA: TGTGCCAGCAGCCTCGCCAGGGCCGAAGAGACCCAGTACTTC
CDR3 protein: CASSLARAEETQYF

clone size: few
D gene: NA
J gene: TRBJ2-7
V gene: TRBV4-1
CDR3 DNA: TGTGCCAGCCGGCCCGGTGCCGAAGACGAGCAGTACTTC
CDR3 protein: CASRPGAEDEQYF

clone size: few
D gene: NA
J gene: TRBJ1-5
V gene: TRBV12-3/TRBV12-4
CDR3 DNA: TGTGCCAGCAGTTTTAGTAACACCCGCTCCAGCAATCAGCCCCAGCATTTT
CDR3 protein: CASSFSNTRSSNQPQHF

clone size: NA
D gene: TRBD1
J gene: TRBJ1-2
V gene: TRBV12-3/TRBV12-4
CDR3 DNA: TGTGCCAGCACTGGACAGGGCCCCTATGGCTACACCTTC
CDR3 protein: CASTGQGPYGYTF

clone size: NA
D gene: TRBD1
J gene: TRBJ1-1
V gene: TRBV28
CDR3 DNA: TGTGCCAGCAGTTTACGCAGGGACAGCCTAAAGGAAGCTTTCTTT
CDR3 protein: CASSLRRDSLKEAFF

clone size: NA
D gene: TRBD1
J gene: TRBJ1-3
V gene: TRBV12-3/TRBV12-4
CDR3 DNA: TGTGCCAGCATTCTGACAGGGCCCTCTGGAAACACCATATATTTT
CDR3 protein: CASILTGPSGNTIYF

clone size: NA
D gene: NA
J gene: TRBJ2-3
V gene: TRBV9
CDR3 DNA: TGTGCCAGCAGCGTAGTAGACAGCACAGATACGCAGTATTTT
CDR3 protein: CASSVVDSTDTQYF

clone size: few
D gene: NA
J gene: TRBJ2-1
V gene: TRBV7-6
CDR3 DNA: TGTGCCAGCAGCTTAGTGGTAGGCGAATCCCACTCCTACAATGAGCAGTTCTTC
CDR3 protein: CASSLVVGESHSYNEQFF

clone size: many
D gene: TRBD2
J gene: TRBJ2-5
V gene: TRBV7-6
CDR3 DNA: TGTGCCAGCAGCTTATCTCTGCGGGCGGGGGGCCACCAAGAGACCCAGTACTTC
CDR3 protein: CASSLSLRAGGHQETQYF

clone size: once
D gene: NA
J gene: TRBJ1-2
V gene: TRBV4-3
CDR3 DNA: TGCGCCAACAGCCAAGAGGACAGCTATGGCTACACCTTC
CDR3 protein: CANSQEDSYGYTF

clone size: NA
D gene: NA
J gene: TRBJ1-2
V gene: TRBV7-9
CDR3 DNA: TGTGCCAGCAGCCCGGGCGCGGGGAGCTACTATGGCTACACCTTC
CDR3 protein: CASSPGAGSYYGYTF

clone size: NA
D gene: NA
J gene: TRBJ1-6
V gene: TRBV20-1
CDR3 DNA: TGCAGTGCTAGATCTTCAGGGCTTGGTGGATCACCCCTCCACTTT
CDR3 protein: CSARSSGLGGSPLHF

clone size: NA
D gene: TRBD1
J gene: TRBJ1-4
V gene: TRBV12-3/TRBV12-4
CDR3 DNA: TGTGCCAGCACTCCGGGACAGCTTAATGAAAAACTGTTTTTT
CDR3 protein: CASTPGQLNEKLFF

clone size: NA
D gene: TRBD1
J gene: TRBJ1-1
V gene: TRBV25-1
CDR3 DNA: TGTGCCAGCAGTGAACTTCTCCGAGGACAGGCTGAAGCTTTCTTT
CDR3 protein: CASSELLRGQAEAFF

clone size: few
D gene: NA
J gene: TRBJ2-7
V gene: TRBV7-9
CDR3 DNA: TGTGCCAGCAGCTGGGGCGGTACCTACGAGCAGTACTTC
CDR3 protein: CASSWGGTYEQYF

clone size: NA
D gene: TRBD1
J gene: TRBJ2-7
V gene: TRBV19
CDR3 DNA: TGTGCCAGTAGTATGGGGCAGGGGGCGTCCTACGAGCAGTACTTC
CDR3 protein: CASSMGQGASYEQYF

clone size: NA
D gene: NA
J gene: TRBJ1-6
V gene: TRBV15
CDR3 DNA: TGTGCCACTTCGCTGTATAATTCACCCCTCCACTTT
CDR3 protein: CATSLYNSPLHF

clone size: once
D gene: NA
J gene: TRBJ1-5
V gene: TRBV19
CDR3 DNA: TGTGCCAGTAGTGCCGCAGGTTTTAGCAATCAGCCCCAGCATTTT
CDR3 protein: CASSAAGFSNQPQHF

clone size: NA
D gene: NA
J gene: TRBJ2-2
V gene: TRBV7-6
CDR3 DNA: TGTGCCAGCAGCTCGGGGGGCTCGGGCACCGGGGAGCTGTTTTTT
CDR3 protein: CASSSGGSGTGELFF

clone size: NA
D gene: NA
J gene: TRBJ2-2
V gene: TRBV7-8
CDR3 DNA: TGTGCCAGCAGCTTACCTCGTAGTCCCTTACTCAACACCGGGGAGCTGTTTTTT
CDR3 protein: CASSLPRSPLLNTGELFF

clone size: NA
D gene: NA
J gene: TRBJ1-1
V gene: TRBV10-3
CDR3 DNA: TGTGCCATCAGCCCGGACCTGAACACTGAAGCTTTCTTT
CDR3 protein: CAISPDLNTEAFF

clone size: NA
D gene: NA
J gene: TRBJ2-5
V gene: TRBV6-2/TRBV6-3
CDR3 DNA: TGTGCCAGCAGTTACTCTATACTCACCTGGGGGGAGACCCAGTACTTC
CDR3 protein: CASSYSILTWGETQYF

clone size: NA
D gene: NA
J gene: TRBJ1-2
V gene: TRBV2
CDR3 DNA: TGTGCCAGCTGGCAATCTAAGGGCTACACCTTC
CDR3 protein: CASWQSKGYTF

clone size: NA
D gene: NA
J gene: TRBJ2-3
V gene: TRBV28
CDR3 DNA: TGTGCCAGCAGAAGACCACCCCTAAGCAGGGTCGTCACAGATACGCAGTATTTT
CDR3 protein: CASRRPPLSRVVTDTQYF

clone size: NA
D gene: TRBD1
J gene: TRBJ2-5
V gene: TRBV20-1
CDR3 DNA: TGCAGTGCCAGGGACAGGGCAGAAGAGACCCAGTACTTC
CDR3 protein: CSARDRAEETQYF

clone size: NA
D gene: NA
J gene: TRBJ2-7
V gene: TRBV27
CDR3 DNA: TGTGCCAGCAGTTATATAGGTCTTGACTACGAGCAGTACTTC
CDR3 protein: CASSYIGLDYEQYF

clone size: many
D gene: NA
J gene: TRBJ1-1
V gene: TRBV7-9
CDR3 DNA: TGTGCCAGCAGCCCCTCGAAGGTTCGGGGACTTAACACTGAAGCTTTCTTT
CDR3 protein: CASSPSKVRGLNTEAFF

clone size: few
D gene: NA
J gene: TRBJ2-1
V gene: TRBV6-2/TRBV6-3
CDR3 DNA: TGTGCCAGTGGACCGGCGGCGTACTCCTACAATGAGCAGTTCTTC
CDR3 protein: CASGPAAYSYNEQFF

clone size: many
D gene: NA
J gene: TRBJ2-2
V gene: TRBV27
CDR3 DNA: TGTGCCAGCAGTCCCGGACAGATCTTCGCGAACACCGGGGAGCTGTTTTTT
CDR3 protein: CASSPGQIFANTGELFF